Listed here are 25 T cell receptor beta chains from one sample, sequenced in a study of post-analysis software for immune sequencing data. General study results and limits: Included in a set of a few TRBV segments more frequent in patients than controls were TRBV5-6, TRBV5-1 and TRBV20-1.

Prepared TCR beta cDNA libraries contained unique molecular identifiers. Each CDR3 protein is one row after TCRdb ran MiXCR on the PCR reads. The table has some 370,000 distinct CDR3 sequences, 30% to 45% seen once. Their cognate antigens are unknown. Sequences were obtained from blood. The origin of the receptors is a girl aged 10-17 years with multiple sclerosis.

The chain joins TRBV20-1 to TRBJ2-3; no definite D call. In germline, CDR1 is DFQATT, CDR2 SNEGSKA (reference sequence). The CDR3 totals 16 residues. Trimming cost V 0 bases and J 3 bases, with 16 bases left between them. The CDR3 nucleotides are TGCAGTGCTAGAGAGGTGCGTGGCCCGAGGACAGATACGCAGTATTTT. Amino acid sequence: CSAREVRGPRTDTQYF.

This clonotype was found a few times. This sequence joins TRBV20-1 and TRBJ2-3; the D is unclear. The germline V gene encodes CDR1 DFQATT and CDR2 SNEGSKA (reference sequence). The CDR3 totals 14 residues. V was cut by 2 bases and J by 2 bases, with 11 bases left in between. The CDR3 loop reads CSARLLRTTDTQYF. The CDR3 DNA reads as TGCAGTGCTAGACTTTTGAGGACCACAGATACGCAGTATTTT.

The rearrangement joins TRBV4-1 to TRBJ1-2, with D possibly being TRBD1 (5 bases). This CDR3 has 16 amino acids. CDR1 is MGHRA and CDR2 is YSYEKL in the germline V gene. The V gene lost 0 bases and the J gene lost 1 base, with 12 bases spanning the gap. The CDR3 bases are TGCGCCAGCAGCCAAGATCCCGGGGGGGGTAACTATGGCTACACCTTC. It translates to CASSQDPGGGNYGYTF.

J is TRBJ1-2 and V is TRBV12-3 or TRBV12-4; tentatively, D is TRBD1 (6 bases). The V end was cut by 7 bases, the J end by 8 bases, with 20 bases between. The CDR3 runs 14 residues. CDR3 coding DNA: TGTGCCAGCACTCCTAGAGGGGGTTTGCAAGGCTACACCTTC. Encoded protein: CASTPRGGLQGYTF.

This chain joins TRBV28 and TRBJ1-4; TRBD1 matches 9 bases. This CDR3 is 13 amino acids long. Losses at the gene ends were 11 bases for V and 5 bases for J; bases not matched to a gene: 6. Germline V gene data show CDR1 as MDHEN and CDR2 as SYDVKM. CDR3 amino acids: CASYGTGNEKLFF. The CDR3 DNA reads TGTGCCTCCTACGGGACAGGGAATGAAAAACTGTTTTTT.

There are many counts of this clonotype. The gene calls are TRBV20-1 and TRBJ2-1; 10 bases map to TRBD1. V trimming: 5 bases; J trimming: 4 bases; junction bases outside the gene matches: 5. The germline CDR1 and CDR2 sequences are DFQATT and SNEGSKA (reference sequence). This CDR3 contains 14 residues. As DNA, the CDR3 is TGCAGTGCTCTACAGGGACAGGGGTACAATGAGCAGTTCTTC. Encoded protein: CSALQGQGYNEQFF.

The count of this clonotype is one. This rearrangement joins TRBV12-3 or TRBV12-4 to TRBJ2-5; tentatively, D is TRBD1 or TRBD2 (6 bases each). The CDR3 consists of 17 residues. The germline V and J ends were trimmed by 4 bases and 5 bases, with 23 bases remaining between them. The CDR3 reads CASSSLGGPVETETQYF. For the CDR3, the DNA is TGTGCCAGCAGTTCCTTGGGGGGCCCCGTCGAGACCGAGACCCAGTACTTC.

The chain is built from TRBV4-2 and TRBJ2-1; D possibly corresponds to TRBD2 (7 bases). The germline V and J ends were trimmed by 0 bases and 5 bases, with 14 bases remaining between them. The CDR3 extends over 16 amino acids. The germline V gene encodes CDR1 LGHNA and CDR2 YNFKEQ. The CDR3 bases are TGTGCCAGCAGCCAAGATCTGGCGGGGGACAACAATGAGCAGTTCTTC. As protein: CASSQDLAGDNNEQFF.

The chain links TRBV6-6 to TRBJ1-4, with D maybe TRBD1 (6 bases). CDR3 length: 14 residues. The V gene's germline CDR1 is MNHNY and CDR2 SVGAGI (reference sequence). V lost 8 bases, J lost 1 base, and 11 bases lay in between. This chain's CDR3 is CASGRGETNEKLFF. The CDR3 DNA reads as TGTGCCAGCGGGAGGGGGGAAACTAATGAAAAACTGTTTTTT.

The chain combines TRBV12-3 or TRBV12-4 with TRBJ1-1; D is ambiguous. The ends were cut back, 1 base at V and 2 bases at J, with 11 bases in the middle. The CDR3 runs 15 residues. In DNA form, the CDR3 reads TGTGCCAGCAGTTTAGAGGCAGCCGCAAACACTGAAGCTTTCTTT. It is translated as CASSLEAAANTEAFF.

The CDR3 bases are TGCAGTATCAGAGAGGGCCAGAACAATGAGCAGTTCTTC. Its protein is CSIREGQNNEQFF. This chain links TRBV20-1 with TRBJ2-1, with D perhaps matching TRBD2 (5 bases). Germline CDR1 and CDR2: DFQATT and SNEGSKA (reference sequence). Trimming cost V 8 bases and J 5 bases, with 16 bases left between them. This CDR3 region has 13 residues.

This clonotype was counted at least ten times. The chain combines TRBV3-1 with TRBJ2-3, with D unclear. The germline V gene has CDR1 LGHDT and CDR2 YNNKEL (reference sequence). The CDR3 sequence is 12 residues long. V dropped 4 bases and J dropped 1 base, with 3 bases sitting between them. CDR3 residues: CASSRGTDTQYF. Here the CDR3 DNA reads TGTGCCAGCAGCCGGGGCACAGATACGCAGTATTTT.

This chain joins TRBV6-5 and TRBJ1-2, with D maybe TRBD1 (5 bases). V lost 2 bases to trimming and J lost 2 bases, with 12 bases between them. Germline V gives CDR1 MNHEY, CDR2 SVGAGI. The CDR3 is made up of 15 amino acids. The DNA for the CDR3 is TGTGCCAGCAGTTACACTACAGGCACGAACTATGGCTACACCTTC. This gives the protein CASSYTTGTNYGYTF.

This chain links TRBV14 with TRBJ2-2, with D perhaps given as TRBD1 or TRBD2 (6 bases each). V was shortened by 6 bases and J by 1 base, with 9 bases between the two germline ends. The CDR3 runs 14 residues. Germline CDR1 reads SGHDN; CDR2 reads FVKESK. The CDR3 reads CASRRDMNTGELFF. In DNA form, the CDR3 reads TGTGCCAGCAGGCGGGACATGAACACCGGGGAGCTGTTTTTT. Full variable domain (missing parts from reference TRBV14 and TRBJ2-2): EAGVTQFPSHSVIEKGQTVTLRCDPISGHDNLYWYRRVMGKEIKFLLHFVKESKQDESGMPNNRFLAERTGGTYSTLKVQPAELEDSGVYFCASRRDMNTGELFFGEGSRLTVL.

This clonotype was detected only a few times. The genes are TRBV10-3 and TRBJ2-7; no clear D gene. Germline CDR1 reads ENHRY; CDR2 reads SYGVKD. The CDR3 loop spans 12 amino acids. The V and J ends lost 5 bases and 4 bases respectively, with 9 bases between them. CDR3 nucleotide sequence: TGTGCCATCAGTTCTGGGTTTTACGAGCAGTACTTC. Encoded protein: CAISSGFYEQYF.

This clonotype was observed a handful of times. This chain joins TRBV6-1 and TRBJ2-1; TRBD2 aligns across 8 bases. This CDR3 region has 15 residues. Germline assignment: CDR1 MNHNS and CDR2 SASEGT. Trimming took 7 bases from V and 7 from J; bases not matched to a gene: 12. The DNA of the CDR3 is TGTGCCAGCACCCTTCCGGGACTAGGGCGGAATGAGCAGTTCTTC. Its protein product is CASTLPGLGRNEQFF.

Here the CDR3 reads CASSWTSGGPSEQYF. DNA for the CDR3: TGCGCCAGCAGCTGGACTAGCGGGGGGCCGAGTGAGCAGTACTTC. The chain uses TRBV5-1 and TRBJ2-4; 14 bases are a match to TRBD2. J gave up 13 bases and V 3 bases, and 9 bases lay outside the gene matches. Germline CDR1 and CDR2: SGHRS and YFSETQ. The CDR3 totals 15 residues.

V and J are TRBV5-6 and TRBJ1-6; a possible D gene is TRBD1 (5 bases). Germline V lookup: CDR1 SGHDT, CDR2 YYEEEE. V dropped 2 bases and J dropped 7 bases, with 10 bases sitting between them. This CDR3 is 14 amino acids long. Here the CDR3 reads CASSFGATNSPLHF. The CDR3 bases are TGTGCCAGCAGCTTCGGGGCGACGAATTCACCCCTCCACTTT.

This clonotype was detected only a few times. The rearrangement links TRBV5-1 to TRBJ1-4; 8 bases agree with TRBD1. V trimming: 3 bases; J trimming: 7 bases; junction bases outside the gene matches: 5. The germline gives CDR1 SGHRS, CDR2 YFSETQ. The CDR3 has 14 amino acids. The chain's CDR3 is CASSSGQGSEKLFF. CDR3 in DNA: TGCGCCAGCAGCTCTGGACAGGGAAGTGAAAAACTGTTTTTT.

V is TRBV11-2 and J is TRBJ2-1, with D hard to call. Between the trimmed V and J ends, which lost 1 base and 15 bases, there was a span of 10 bases. The germline CDR1 and CDR2 sequences are SGHAT and FQNNGV. CDR3 length equals 11 residues. The CDR3, as DNA: TGTGCCAGCAGCTTAGGAGGCCGTCTGTTCTTC. Translated: CASSLGGRLFF.

The chain combines TRBV27 with TRBJ2-5, with 7 positions matching TRBD1. The CDR3 length is 14 residues. CDR1 is MNHEY and CDR2 is SMNVEV in the germline V gene (reference sequence). Losses at the gene ends were 7 bases for V and 4 bases for J; bases not matched to a gene: 9. The CDR3 DNA reads as TGTGCCAGCAACCCGACAGGGCCGTTAGAGACCCAGTACTTC. Amino acids: CASNPTGPLETQYF.

The chain is built from TRBV5-5 and TRBJ2-5; perhaps TRBD1 as D (6 bases). Germline-derived CDR1 and CDR2 are SGHKS and YYEKEE (reference sequence). The ends were cut back, 4 bases at V and 0 bases at J, with 22 bases in the middle. CDR3 length equals 18 residues. CDR3 coding DNA: TGTGCCAGCAGCCCTGAGGCAGGGGTGCATTCTAACCAAGAGACCCAGTACTTC. Its protein is CASSPEAGVHSNQETQYF. The entire variable domain, with the rest obtained from reference TRBV5-5 and TRBJ2-5, is as follows: DAGVTQSPTHLIKTRGQQVTLRCSPISGHKSVSWYQQVLGQGPQFIFQYYEKEERGRGNFPDRFSARQFPNYSSELNVNALLLGDSALYLCASSPEAGVHSNQETQYFGPGTRLLVL.

The genes are TRBV12-3 or TRBV12-4 and TRBJ2-5; D possibly uses TRBD1 or TRBD2 (5 bases each). Trimming pared 4 bases from V and 2 bases from J, leaving 14 bases between. The CDR3 is 15 amino acids. The CDR3 bases are TGTGCCAGCAGTTCACCGGGACGTCCACAAGAGACCCAGTACTTC. This sequence encodes CASSSPGRPQETQYF.

The V call is TRBV12-3 or TRBV12-4, the J call TRBJ2-3; D may be TRBD1 (6 bases). This CDR3 is built from 14 residues. V lost 8 bases and J 3 bases, leaving 15 bases between the germline ends. CDR3 in amino acids: CASWQGIGTDTQYF. As DNA, the CDR3 is TGTGCCAGCTGGCAGGGGATAGGAACAGATACGCAGTATTTT.

This clonotype was picked up a small number of times. The rearrangement uses TRBV24-1 and TRBJ2-2; TRBD1 aligns across 11 bases. Germline-derived CDR1 and CDR2 are KGHDR and SFDVKD. The CDR3 extends over 17 amino acids. Trimming cost V 5 bases and J 6 bases; bases outside gene matches: 10. The CDR3 is CATSVPAGTGGSGELFF. The CDR3 DNA reads TGTGCCACCAGTGTCCCGGCCGGGACAGGGGGGTCCGGGGAGCTGTTTTTT.